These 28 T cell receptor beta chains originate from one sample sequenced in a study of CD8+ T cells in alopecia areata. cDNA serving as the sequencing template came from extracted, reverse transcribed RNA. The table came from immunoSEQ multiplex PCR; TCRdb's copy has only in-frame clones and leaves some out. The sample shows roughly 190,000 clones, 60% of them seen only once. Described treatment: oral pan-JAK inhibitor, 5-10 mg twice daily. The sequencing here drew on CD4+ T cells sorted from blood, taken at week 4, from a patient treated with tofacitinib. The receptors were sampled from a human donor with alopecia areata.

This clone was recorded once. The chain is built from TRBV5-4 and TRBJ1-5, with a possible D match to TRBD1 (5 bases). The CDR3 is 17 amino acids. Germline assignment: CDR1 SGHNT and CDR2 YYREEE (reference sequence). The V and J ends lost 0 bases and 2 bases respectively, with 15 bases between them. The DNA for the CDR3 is TGTGCCAGCAGCTTGGCGGCCGGGGGGTCAGGCAATCAGCCCCAGCATTTT. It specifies CASSLAAGGSGNQPQHF.

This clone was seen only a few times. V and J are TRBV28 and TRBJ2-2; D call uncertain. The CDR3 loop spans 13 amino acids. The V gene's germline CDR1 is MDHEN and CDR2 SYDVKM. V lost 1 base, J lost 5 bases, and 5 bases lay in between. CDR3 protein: CASSLFGTGELFF. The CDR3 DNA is TGTGCCAGCAGTTTATTTGGAACCGGGGAGCTGTTTTTT. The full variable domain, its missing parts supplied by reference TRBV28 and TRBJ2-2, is DVKVTQSSRYLVKRTGEKVFLECVQDMDHENMFWYRQDPGLGLRLIYFSYDVKMKEKGDIPEGYSVSREKKERFSLILESASTNQTSMYLCASSLFGTGELFFGEGSRLTVL.

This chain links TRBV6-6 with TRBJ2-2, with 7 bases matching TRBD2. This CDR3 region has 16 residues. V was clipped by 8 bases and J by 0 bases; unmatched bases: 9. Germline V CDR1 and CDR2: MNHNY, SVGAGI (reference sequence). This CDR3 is CASVQLARSNTGELFF. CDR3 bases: TGTGCCAGCGTCCAACTAGCGCGGTCGAACACCGGGGAGCTGTTTTTT.

The CDR3 region is CAISSGESDNEQFF. The CDR3 coding sequence is TGTGCCATCAGCTCAGGCGAGTCCGACAATGAGCAGTTCTTC. The rearrangement uses TRBV10-3 and TRBJ2-1; D remains unclear. The CDR3 consists of 14 residues. The germline V gene encodes CDR1 ENHRY and CDR2 SYGVKD. The V end was cut by 6 bases, the J end by 5 bases, with 14 bases between.

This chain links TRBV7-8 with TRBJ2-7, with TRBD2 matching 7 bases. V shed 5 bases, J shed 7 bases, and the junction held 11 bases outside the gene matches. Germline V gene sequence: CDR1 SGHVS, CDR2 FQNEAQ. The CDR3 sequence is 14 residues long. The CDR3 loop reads CASSKPTSSGEQYF. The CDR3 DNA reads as TGTGCCAGCAGCAAACCGACTAGCTCTGGGGAGCAGTACTTC.

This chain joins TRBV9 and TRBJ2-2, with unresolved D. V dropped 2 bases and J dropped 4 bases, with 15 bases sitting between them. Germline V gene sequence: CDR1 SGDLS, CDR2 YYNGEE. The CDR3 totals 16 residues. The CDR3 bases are TGTGCCAGCAGCGTCCTCCCCACCACCGCCACCGGGGAGCTGTTTTTT. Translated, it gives CASSVLPTTATGELFF. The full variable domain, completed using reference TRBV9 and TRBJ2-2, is DSGVTQTPKHLITATGQRVTLRCSPRSGDLSVYWYQQSLDQGLQFLIQYYNGEERAKGNILERFSAQQFPDLHSELNLSSLELGDSALYFCASSVLPTTATGELFFGEGSRLTVL.

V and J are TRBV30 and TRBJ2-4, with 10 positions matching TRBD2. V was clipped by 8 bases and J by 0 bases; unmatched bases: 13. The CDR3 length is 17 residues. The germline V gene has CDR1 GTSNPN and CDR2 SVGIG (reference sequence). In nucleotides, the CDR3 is TGTGCCCCCCCGAGCGGGAGGGCCAGGGTAGCCAAAAACATTCAGTACTTC. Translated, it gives CAPPSGRARVAKNIQYF.

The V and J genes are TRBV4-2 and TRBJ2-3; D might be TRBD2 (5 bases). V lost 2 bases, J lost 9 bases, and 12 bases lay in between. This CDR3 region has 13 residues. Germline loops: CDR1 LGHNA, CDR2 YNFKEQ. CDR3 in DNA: TGTGCCAGCAGCCAAACACGGGAAGGCACGCAGTATTTT. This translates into CASSQTREGTQYF.

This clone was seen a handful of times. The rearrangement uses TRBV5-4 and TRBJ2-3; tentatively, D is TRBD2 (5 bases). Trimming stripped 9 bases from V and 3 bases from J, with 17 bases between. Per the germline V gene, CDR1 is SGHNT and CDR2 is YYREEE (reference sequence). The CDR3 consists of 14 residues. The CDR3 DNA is TGTGCCACCAAAGCCGGGGTTATGACAGATACGCAGTATTTT. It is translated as CATKAGVMTDTQYF.

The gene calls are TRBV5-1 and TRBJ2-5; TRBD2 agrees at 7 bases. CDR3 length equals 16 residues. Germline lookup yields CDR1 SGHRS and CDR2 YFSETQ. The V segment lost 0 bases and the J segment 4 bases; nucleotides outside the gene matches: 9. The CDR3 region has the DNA TGCGCCAGCAGCTTGGATGGGGTAGCGGGTCGAGAGACCCAGTACTTC. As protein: CASSLDGVAGRETQYF.

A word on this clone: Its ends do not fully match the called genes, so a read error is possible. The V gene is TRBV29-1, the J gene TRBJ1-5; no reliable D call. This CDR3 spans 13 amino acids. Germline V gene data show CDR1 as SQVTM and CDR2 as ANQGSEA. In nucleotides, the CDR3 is TGCAGCGTTGCCCAGGAACTCAATCAGGCCCAGCATTTT. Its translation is CSVAQELNQAQHF.

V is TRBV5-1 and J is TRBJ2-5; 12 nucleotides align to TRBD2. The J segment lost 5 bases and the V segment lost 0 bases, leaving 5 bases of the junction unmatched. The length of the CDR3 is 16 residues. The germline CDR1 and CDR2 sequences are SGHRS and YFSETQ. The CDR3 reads CASSLGLAGDVETQYF. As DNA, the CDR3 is TGCGCCAGCAGCTTGGGACTAGCGGGAGACGTTGAGACCCAGTACTTC.

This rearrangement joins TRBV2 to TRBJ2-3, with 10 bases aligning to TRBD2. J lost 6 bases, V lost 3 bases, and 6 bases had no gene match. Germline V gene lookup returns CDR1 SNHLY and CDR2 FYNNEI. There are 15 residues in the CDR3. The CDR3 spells CASSDSSGSFDTQYF. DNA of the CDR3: TGTGCCAGCAGTGACTCTAGCGGGAGCTTCGATACGCAGTATTTT.

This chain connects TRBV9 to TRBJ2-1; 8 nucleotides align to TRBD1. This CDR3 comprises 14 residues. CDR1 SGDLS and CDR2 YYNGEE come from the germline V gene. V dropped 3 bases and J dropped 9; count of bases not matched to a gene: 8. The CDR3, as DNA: TGTGCCAGCAGCGAACGGACAGGGCAGGGTGAGCAGTTCTTC. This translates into CASSERTGQGEQFF.

CDR3 region: CASSPHSEGLAAYF. CDR3 DNA sequence: TGTGCCAGCAGCCCTCATTCAGAGGGACTAGCGGCTTACTTC. V gene TRBV7-2 combines with J gene TRBJ2-7; 11 bases line up with TRBD2. The CDR3 loop spans 14 amino acids. Per germline, CDR1 SGHTA and CDR2 FQGNSA. V shed 5 bases and J 13 bases; nucleotides not matched to a gene: 13.

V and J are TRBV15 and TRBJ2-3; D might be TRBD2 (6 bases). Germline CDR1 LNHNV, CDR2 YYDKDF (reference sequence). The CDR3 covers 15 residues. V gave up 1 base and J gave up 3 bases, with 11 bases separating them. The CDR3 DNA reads TGTGCCACCAGCAGAGCGGGAGAGGAGACAGATACGCAGTATTTT. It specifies CATSRAGEETDTQYF.

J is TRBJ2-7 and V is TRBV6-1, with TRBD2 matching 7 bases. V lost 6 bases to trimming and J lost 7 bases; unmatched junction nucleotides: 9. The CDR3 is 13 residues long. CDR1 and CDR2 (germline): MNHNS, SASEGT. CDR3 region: CASSGTTGGEQYF. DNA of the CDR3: TGTGCCAGCAGCGGGACTACCGGTGGGGAGCAGTACTTC.

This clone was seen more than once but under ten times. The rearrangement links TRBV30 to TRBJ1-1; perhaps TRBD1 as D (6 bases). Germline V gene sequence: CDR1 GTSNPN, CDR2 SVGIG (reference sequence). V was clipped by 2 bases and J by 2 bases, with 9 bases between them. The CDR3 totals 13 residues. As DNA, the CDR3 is TGTGCCTGGAGTCGACAGGCCAACACTGAAGCTTTCTTT. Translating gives CAWSRQANTEAFF.

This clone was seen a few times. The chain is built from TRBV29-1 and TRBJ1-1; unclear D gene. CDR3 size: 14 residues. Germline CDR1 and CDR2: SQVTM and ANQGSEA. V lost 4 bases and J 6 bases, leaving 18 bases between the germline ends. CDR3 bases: TGCAGCGTTGTTGGTCAGACCTTCTTTGCTGAAGCTTTCTTT. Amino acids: CSVVGQTFFAEAFF.

The CDR3 nucleotides are TGTGCCTGGAATCAACAGGACCGGGATACGCAGTATTTT. Protein: CAWNQQDRDTQYF. The chain employs TRBV30 and TRBJ2-3, with D possibly TRBD1 on 5 matching bases. The CDR3 totals 13 residues. Germline CDR1 GTSNPN, CDR2 SVGIG (reference sequence). V was cut by 4 bases and J by 6 bases, with 14 bases left in between.

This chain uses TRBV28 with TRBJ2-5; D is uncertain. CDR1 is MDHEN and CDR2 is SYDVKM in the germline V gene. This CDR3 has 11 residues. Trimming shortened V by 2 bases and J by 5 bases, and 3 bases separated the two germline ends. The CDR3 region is CASSLQETQYF. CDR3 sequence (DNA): TGTGCCAGCAGTTTACAGGAGACCCAGTACTTC. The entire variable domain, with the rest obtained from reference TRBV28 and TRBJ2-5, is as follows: DVKVTQSSRYLVKRTGEKVFLECVQDMDHENMFWYRQDPGLGLRLIYFSYDVKMKEKGDIPEGYSVSREKKERFSLILESASTNQTSMYLCASSLQETQYFGPGTRLLVL.

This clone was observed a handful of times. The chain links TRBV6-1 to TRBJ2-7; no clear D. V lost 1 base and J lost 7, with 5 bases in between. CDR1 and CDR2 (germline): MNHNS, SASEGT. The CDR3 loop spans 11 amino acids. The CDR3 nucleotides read TGTGCCAGCAGTGAAGTGGCTGAGCAGTACTTC. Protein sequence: CASSEVAEQYF.

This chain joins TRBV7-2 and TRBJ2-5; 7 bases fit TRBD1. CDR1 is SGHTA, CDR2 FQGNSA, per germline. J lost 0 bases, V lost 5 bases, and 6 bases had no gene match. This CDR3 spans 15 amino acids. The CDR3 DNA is TGTGCCAGCAGCCCTAGGGACAGAAACCAAGAGACCCAGTACTTC. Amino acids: CASSPRDRNQETQYF.

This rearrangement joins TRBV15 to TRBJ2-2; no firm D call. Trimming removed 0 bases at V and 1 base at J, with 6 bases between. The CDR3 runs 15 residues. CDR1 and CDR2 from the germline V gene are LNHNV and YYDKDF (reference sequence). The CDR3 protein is CATSRDHQNTGELFF. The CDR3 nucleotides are TGTGCCACCAGCAGAGATCACCAGAACACCGGGGAGCTGTTTTTT. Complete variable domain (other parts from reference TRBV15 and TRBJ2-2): DAMVIQNPRYQVTQFGKPVTLSCSQTLNHNVMYWYQQKSSQAPKLLFHYYDKDFNNEADTPDNFQSRRPNTSFCFLDIRSPGLGDTAMYLCATSRDHQNTGELFFGEGSRLTVL.

This CDR3 is CASIDKVTYNEQFF. The CDR3 bases are TGTGCCAGCATCGACAAGGTGACCTACAATGAGCAGTTCTTC. The chain employs TRBV6-1 and TRBJ2-1; D call uncertain. Germline V gene sequence: CDR1 MNHNS, CDR2 SASEGT. The CDR3 covers 14 residues. V lost 7 bases and J lost 2, with 12 bases in between.

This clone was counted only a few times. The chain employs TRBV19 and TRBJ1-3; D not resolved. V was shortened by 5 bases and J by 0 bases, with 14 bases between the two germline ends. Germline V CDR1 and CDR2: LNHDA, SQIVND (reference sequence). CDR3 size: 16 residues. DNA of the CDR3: TGTGCCAGTAGTTCTTCAGCCCGTATCTCTGGAAACACCATATATTTT. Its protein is CASSSSARISGNTIYF.

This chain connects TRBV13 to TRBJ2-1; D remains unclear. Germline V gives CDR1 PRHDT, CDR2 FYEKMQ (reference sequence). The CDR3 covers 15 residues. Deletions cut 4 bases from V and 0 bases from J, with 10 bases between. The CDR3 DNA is TGTGCCAGCAGCTCTACAGAGGTCTCCTACAATGAGCAGTTCTTC. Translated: CASSSTEVSYNEQFF. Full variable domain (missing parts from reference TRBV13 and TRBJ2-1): AAGVIQSPRHLIKEKRETATLKCYPIPRHDTVYWYQQGPGQDPQFLISFYEKMQSDKGSIPDRFSAQQFSDYHSELNMSSLELGDSALYFCASSSTEVSYNEQFFGPGTRLTVL.

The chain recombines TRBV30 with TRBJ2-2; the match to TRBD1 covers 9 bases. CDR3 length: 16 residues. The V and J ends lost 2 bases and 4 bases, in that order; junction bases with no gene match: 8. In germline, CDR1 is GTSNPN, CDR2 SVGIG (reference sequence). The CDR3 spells CAWSYRGRPGTGELFF. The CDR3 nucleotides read TGTGCCTGGAGTTACAGGGGGCGTCCGGGCACCGGGGAGCTGTTTTTT.